Shown below are 18 T cell receptor beta chains from a single sample sequenced in a study of radiation and T cells in renal cell carcinoma. Treatment defined: 15 Gy SBRT to primary tumor, nephrectomy 4 weeks later. Assay used: immunoSEQ multiplex PCR; TCRdb lists only in-frame clones, some missing. This table has more than 15,000 clones, around 55% appearing once. Specimen: tumor tissue, collected from a patient whose treatment included radiotherapy and nephrectomy. The source of these receptors is a man between 50 and 59 years old with renal cell carcinoma.

The gene calls are TRBV19 and TRBJ2-3; D unclear. Trimming shortened V by 5 bases and J by 3 bases, and 12 bases separated the two germline ends. The germline CDR1 and CDR2 sequences are LNHDA and SQIVND (reference sequence). This CDR3 spans 14 amino acids. The CDR3 coding sequence is TGTGCCAGTAGTGTGGCAGTTGAAACAGATACGCAGTATTTT. Translated: CASSVAVETDTQYF.

Only a few counts were recorded for this clone. This chain uses TRBV5-4 with TRBJ2-5; a weak D match, TRBD2 (5 bases). Germline-derived CDR1 and CDR2 are SGHNT and YYREEE (reference sequence). Trimming pared 0 bases from V and 3 bases from J, leaving 9 bases between. This CDR3 comprises 14 residues. For the CDR3, the DNA is TGTGCCAGCAGCTTGGAGTGGGGAGAAGAGACCCAGTACTTC. It encodes CASSLEWGEETQYF.

This clone has a handful of counts. The CDR3 bases are TGCAGTGCTGCCGGAGAGTATGAGCAGTTCTTC. Protein product: CSAAGEYEQFF. This chain links TRBV20-1 with TRBJ2-1; D remains ambiguous. This CDR3 contains 11 residues. Germline loops: CDR1 DFQATT, CDR2 SNEGSKA (reference sequence). V lost 5 bases, J lost 8 bases, and 10 bases lay in between.

This chain links TRBV4-3 with TRBJ1-3; D might be TRBD1 (6 bases). The CDR3 is 15 amino acids. V lost 4 bases, J lost 2 bases, and 12 bases lay in between. Germline values: CDR1 LGHNA, CDR2 YSLEER. CDR3 residues: CASSPRTVPGNTIYF. The CDR3, as DNA: TGCGCCAGCAGCCCGAGGACAGTCCCTGGAAACACCATATATTTT.

The chain is built from TRBV18 and TRBJ2-7; D is ambiguous. Trimming took 1 base from V and 8 from J, leaving 9 bases between them. CDR3 length: 12 amino acids. Germline-derived CDR1 and CDR2 are KGHSH and LQKENI. The CDR3 loop is CASSPQGPQQYF. The CDR3 DNA is TGTGCCAGCTCACCACAAGGGCCCCAGCAGTACTTC.

The chain is built from TRBV9 and TRBJ2-2, with a possible D match to TRBD2 (5 bases). The CDR3 runs 14 residues. Germline V gene lookup returns CDR1 SGDLS and CDR2 YYNGEE. Trimming left V 3 bases short and J 2 bases short, with 8 bases between. The CDR3 region is CASSGPSNTGELFF. The DNA for the CDR3 is TGTGCCAGCAGCGGGCCTAGCAACACCGGGGAGCTGTTTTTT.

The chain employs TRBV4-2 and TRBJ1-1; D is uncertain. The CDR3 loop spans 14 amino acids. Germline V gene lookup returns CDR1 LGHNA and CDR2 YNFKEQ. V was cut by 0 bases and J by 7 bases, with 12 bases left in between. The CDR3 sequence: CASSQELVGSEAFF. The CDR3, as DNA: TGTGCCAGCAGCCAAGAGTTGGTAGGGAGTGAAGCTTTCTTT.

The rearrangement joins TRBV13 to TRBJ2-3, with TRBD2 matching over 8 bases. The J segment lost 1 base and the V segment lost 1 base, leaving 4 bases of the junction unmatched. CDR1 and CDR2 (germline): PRHDT, FYEKMQ (reference sequence). The CDR3 totals 16 residues. CDR3 sequence reads: CASSLAPTSGTDTQYF. The CDR3 DNA reads TGTGCCAGCAGCTTAGCTCCGACTAGCGGCACAGATACGCAGTATTTT.

This chain connects TRBV19 to TRBJ1-1; no clear D gene. The V gene's germline CDR1 is LNHDA and CDR2 SQIVND (reference sequence). The V gene lost 9 bases and the J gene lost 4 bases, with 21 bases spanning the gap. The CDR3 extends over 15 amino acids. CDR3 DNA: TGTGCCAGAATAATAATCAGGCTTGGAGGCACTGAAGCTTTCTTT. This gives the protein CARIIIRLGGTEAFF. The whole variable domain, filled in from reference TRBV19 and TRBJ1-1, reads DGGITQSPKYLFRKEGQNVTLSCEQNLNHDAMYWYRQDPGQGLRLIYYSQIVNDFQKGDIAEGYSVSREKKESFPLTVTSAQKNPTAFYLCARIIIRLGGTEAFFGQGTRLTVV.

The chain employs TRBV2 and TRBJ1-5, with TRBD1 matching over 10 bases. With 10 bases clipped from V and 4 bases from J, the junction kept 7 bases outside the gene matches. Germline V CDR1 and CDR2: SNHLY, FYNNEI. This CDR3 is built from 14 residues. CDR3 region: CATAPGQGNQPQHF. For the CDR3, the DNA is TGTGCCACCGCACCGGGACAGGGGAATCAGCCCCAGCATTTT.

The chain uses TRBV6-6 and TRBJ2-5, with a possible D match to TRBD1 (6 bases). The last part of the DNA fits TRBJ2-7 better; the J call may be wrong. The V gene's germline CDR1 is MNHNY and CDR2 SVGAGI (reference sequence). The CDR3 sequence is 14 residues long. CDR3 in amino acids: CASSQQGISYEQYF. DNA of the CDR3: TGTGCCAGCAGTCAACAGGGTATTTCCTACGAGCAGTACTTC.

In this sample, this clone turned up a few times. CDR3 sequence (DNA): TGTGCCAGCTCAGAGAACGCGGGCGGCAGGCGGTCCCTTTATGGCTACACCTTC. This encodes CASSENAGGRRSLYGYTF. The rearrangement links TRBV18 to TRBJ1-2, with D uncertain. There are 18 residues in the CDR3. With 5 bases removed from V and 5 bases from J, the gap between germline ends came to 27 bases. The germline CDR1 and CDR2 sequences are KGHSH and LQKENI.

The chain combines TRBV6-5 with TRBJ1-1; D is unclear. The V end lost 8 bases, the J end lost 8 bases, and 18 bases lay between the germline ends. The CDR3 length is 13 residues. CDR1 and CDR2 (germline): MNHEY, SVGAGI. CDR3 sequence (DNA): TGTGCCAGCTACGGCCCCGGCCGAAGCGAAGCTTTCTTT. Its protein is CASYGPGRSEAFF.

The chain employs TRBV18 and TRBJ2-7; maybe TRBD2 (6 bases). Germline V lookup: CDR1 KGHSH, CDR2 LQKENI. Trimming took 0 bases from V and 3 from J, leaving 12 bases between them. This CDR3 spans 15 amino acids. This CDR3 reads CASSPPGGEIYEQYF. In nucleotides, the CDR3 is TGTGCCAGCTCACCACCGGGGGGAGAGATCTACGAGCAGTACTTC. The variable domain in full, with the rest retrieved from reference TRBV18 and TRBJ2-7, is NAGVMQNPRHLVRRRGQEARLRCSPMKGHSHVYWYRQLPEEGLKFMVYLQKENIIDESGMPKERFSAEFPKEGPSILRIQQVVRGDSAAYFCASSPPGGEIYEQYFGPGTRLTVT.

The chain links TRBV10-3 to TRBJ2-5, with D possibly matching TRBD2 (5 bases). V lost 10 bases and J 1 base, leaving 13 bases between the germline ends. CDR3 length: 13 residues. Germline V lookup: CDR1 ENHRY, CDR2 SYGVKD. For the CDR3, the DNA is TGTGCCACCCTCGGGGAAGGCCAAGAGACCCAGTACTTC. Protein: CATLGEGQETQYF.

This chain connects TRBV4-1 to TRBJ2-3; 8 bases are a match to TRBD2. The CDR3 consists of 15 residues. The germline V gene encodes CDR1 MGHRA and CDR2 YSYEKL. With V trimmed by 3 bases and J by 3 bases, 5 bases remained unmatched. CDR3 DNA: TGCGCCAGCAGCCACGCTGGACTAGCTACAGATACGCAGTATTTT. Protein sequence: CASSHAGLATDTQYF.

This clone was observed a few times. This chain joins TRBV5-4 and TRBJ2-5; 9 nucleotides match TRBD1. Germline lookup yields CDR1 SGHNT and CDR2 YYREEE (reference sequence). The CDR3 length is 15 residues. Trimming cost V 1 base and J 5 bases; bases outside gene matches: 6. CDR3 bases: TGTGCCAGCAGCTTGAACAGGGGGCGCGGGGAGACCCAGTACTTC. The encoded protein is CASSLNRGRGETQYF.

The chain recombines TRBV25-1 with TRBJ1-2; TRBD1 aligns across 9 bases. This CDR3 comprises 16 residues. Germline V gene data show CDR1 as MGHDK and CDR2 as SYGVNS. Trimming took 2 bases from V and 3 from J; bases not matched to a gene: 7. The CDR3 protein is CASSEHGTGFDYGYTF. CDR3 coding DNA: TGTGCCAGCAGTGAACACGGGACAGGGTTTGACTATGGCTACACCTTC.